This is a list of T cell receptor beta chains from one sample in a study of beta chain features in type 1 diabetes. The data were produced by immunoSEQ multiplex PCR, yet TCRdb's version contains in-frame clones alone and is incomplete. The sample yields over 150,000 clones, 10% seen once. What was sequenced was central memory CD4+ T cells from blood. These receptors all stem from a young man with type 1 diabetes. Both conserved end residues are part of each CDR3. The order of the fields is clone size, V gene, J gene, D gene, CDR3 DNA, CDR3 protein. D genes are given only for firm matches. Where a row states a size, it is once, few, many or the class of an expanded clone; other rows omit it.

abundance: few; v_gene: TRBV6-5; j_gene: TRBJ2-7; d_gene: TRBD1; CDR3nt: TGTGCCAGCAAACTACAGGGGATCACCTACGAGCAGTACTTC; CDR3aa: CASKLQGITYEQYF
abundance: NA; v_gene: TRBV19; j_gene: TRBJ2-1; d_gene: TRBD2; CDR3nt: TGTGCCAGTAGTCGGACTAGCGGGAGCCAGAATGAGCAGTTCTTC; CDR3aa: CASSRTSGSQNEQFF
abundance: few; v_gene: TRBV4-2; j_gene: TRBJ2-7; d_gene: TRBD1; CDR3nt: TGTGCCAGCAGCCAAGAGGCTACAGGGGGCTACGAGCAGTACTTC; CDR3aa: CASSQEATGGYEQYF
abundance: NA; v_gene: TRBV27; j_gene: TRBJ2-6; d_gene: NA; CDR3nt: TGTGCCAGCAGTTCAAGGGGCCTCTCTGGGGCCAACGTCCTGACTTTC; CDR3aa: CASSSRGLSGANVLTF
abundance: NA; v_gene: TRBV18; j_gene: TRBJ2-3; d_gene: NA; CDR3nt: TGTGCCAGCTCACCCTCCCCGAGCACAGATACGCAGTATTTT; CDR3aa: CASSPSPSTDTQYF
abundance: few; v_gene: TRBV18; j_gene: TRBJ2-5; d_gene: TRBD2; CDR3nt: TGTGCCAGCTCACCCTTCGGACTAGAAGAGACCCAGTACTTC; CDR3aa: CASSPFGLEETQYF
abundance: NA; v_gene: TRBV28; j_gene: TRBJ1-1; d_gene: TRBD1; CDR3nt: TGTGCCAGCAGTCCCGGACAGGCCACTGAAGCTTTCTTT; CDR3aa: CASSPGQATEAFF
abundance: NA; v_gene: TRBV7-9; j_gene: TRBJ2-1; d_gene: NA; CDR3nt: TGTGCCAGCAGCTTAGGCGCGTACAATGAGCAGTTCTTC; CDR3aa: CASSLGAYNEQFF
abundance: NA; v_gene: TRBV18; j_gene: TRBJ2-7; d_gene: TRBD2; CDR3nt: TGTGCCAGCTCAGCATCGACTAGCGAACGCGAGCAGTACTTC; CDR3aa: CASSASTSEREQYF
abundance: NA; v_gene: TRBV6-5; j_gene: TRBJ1-2; d_gene: NA; CDR3nt: TGTGCCAGCAGTTACGACAATCCAGAAAGCTATGGCTACACCTTC; CDR3aa: CASSYDNPESYGYTF
abundance: many; v_gene: TRBV30; j_gene: TRBJ2-1; d_gene: TRBD2; CDR3nt: TGTGCCTGGAGTCCAACGCTAGCGGGAGGGCCCAATGAGCAGTTCTTC; CDR3aa: CAWSPTLAGGPNEQFF
abundance: NA; v_gene: TRBV2; j_gene: TRBJ1-5; d_gene: NA; CDR3nt: TGTGCCAGCAGGGCTTCGTTTAATAGCAATCAGCCCCAGCATTTT; CDR3aa: CASRASFNSNQPQHF
abundance: NA; v_gene: TRBV2; j_gene: TRBJ2-1; d_gene: NA; CDR3nt: TGTGCCAGCAGTAGCGGCCCTCGGGATGAGCAGTTCTTC; CDR3aa: CASSSGPRDEQFF
abundance: NA; v_gene: TRBV6-5; j_gene: TRBJ2-1; d_gene: TRBD1; CDR3nt: TGTGCCAGCAGAAAGACAGGGGGCAATGAGCAGTTCTTC; CDR3aa: CASRKTGGNEQFF
abundance: NA; v_gene: TRBV11-2; j_gene: TRBJ2-4; d_gene: NA; CDR3nt: TGTGCCAGCAGCAGCGTGGACAGATTAGCCAAAAACATTCAGTACTTC; CDR3aa: CASSSVDRLAKNIQYF
abundance: few; v_gene: TRBV7-2; j_gene: TRBJ2-2; d_gene: NA; CDR3nt: TGTGCCAGAGGACTTCCCGCGAACACCGGGGAGCTGTTTTTT; CDR3aa: CARGLPANTGELFF
abundance: few; v_gene: TRBV29-1; j_gene: TRBJ2-7; d_gene: NA; CDR3nt: TGCAGCGTCCGGAATCAGGAATACGAGCAGTACTTC; CDR3aa: CSVRNQEYEQYF
abundance: few; v_gene: TRBV5-6; j_gene: TRBJ2-1; d_gene: NA; CDR3nt: TGTGCCAGCAGCTTCACAGGGAATGAGCAGTTCTTC; CDR3aa: CASSFTGNEQFF
abundance: few; v_gene: TRBV11-2; j_gene: TRBJ2-5; d_gene: NA; CDR3nt: TGTGCCAGCAGCTTAGTACAGGGTCAAGAGACCCAGTACTTC; CDR3aa: CASSLVQGQETQYF
abundance: few; v_gene: TRBV7-3; j_gene: TRBJ1-1; d_gene: TRBD1; CDR3nt: TGTGCCAGCAGCTTAACCGCAGGGGGGAACACTGAAGCTTTCTTT; CDR3aa: CASSLTAGGNTEAFF
abundance: NA; v_gene: TRBV5-1; j_gene: TRBJ2-2; d_gene: TRBD2; CDR3nt: TGCGCCAGCAGAAGCGGGAGTGCGGCCGGGGAGCTGTTTTTT; CDR3aa: CASRSGSAAGELFF
abundance: NA; v_gene: TRBV7-2; j_gene: TRBJ1-5; d_gene: TRBD1; CDR3nt: TGTGCCAGCAGCTACAGGGGAAATCAGCCCCAGCATTTT; CDR3aa: CASSYRGNQPQHF
abundance: NA; v_gene: TRBV28; j_gene: TRBJ1-5; d_gene: NA; CDR3nt: TGTGCCAGCAGTCCGTTATTGCGGCCCCAGCATTTT; CDR3aa: CASSPLLRPQHF
abundance: many; v_gene: TRBV10-3; j_gene: TRBJ2-1; d_gene: NA; CDR3nt: TGTGCCATCAGTGGGGACTCAAGCTCCTACAATGAGCAGTTCTTC; CDR3aa: CAISGDSSSYNEQFF
abundance: NA; v_gene: TRBV15; j_gene: TRBJ1-2; d_gene: NA; CDR3nt: TGTGCCACCAGCAGAGTCAACGAACCTATCTATGGCTACACCTTC; CDR3aa: CATSRVNEPIYGYTF
abundance: few; v_gene: TRBV4-3; j_gene: TRBJ2-4; d_gene: NA; CDR3nt: TGCGCCAGCAGCCAAGATCGTGGGGGCAGCAAAAACATTCAGTACTTC; CDR3aa: CASSQDRGGSKNIQYF
abundance: few; v_gene: TRBV2; j_gene: TRBJ1-5; d_gene: NA; CDR3nt: TGTGCCAGCAGTGAAGCGAGTGCTAATCAGCCCCAGCATTTT; CDR3aa: CASSEASANQPQHF
abundance: NA; v_gene: TRBV18; j_gene: TRBJ1-5; d_gene: TRBD1; CDR3nt: TGTGCCAGCTCACCCTCTCCGGGACAGGCTACGGTCCAGCATTTT; CDR3aa: CASSPSPGQATVQHF